This T cell receptor beta chain was documented in a study of regulatory T cells in long-lasting Graves disease. In building TCR beta libraries, iRepertoire HTBI primers were used together with Arm-PCR of CDR3 regions. TCRdb recomputed calls from the multiplex PCR reads with MiXCR, one row per CDR3 protein. Seen here are about 460,000 distinct CDR3 sequences, roughly 15% observed once, and the top ten hold around a sixth. Germline V gene data show CDR1 as SQVTM and CDR2 as ANQGSEA. The CDR3 sequence is 14 residues long. With 6 bases clipped from V and 9 bases from J, the junction kept 14 bases outside the gene matches. Time point reported: newly diagnosed GD, antithyroid drugs for less than 3 months. PBMCs provided the RNA from which the TCR library was made. These same records also appear under a second study, on T cells in Graves' hyperthyroidism and ophthalmopathy. That work adds: Patients between 18 and 65 years old had hyperthyroidism, newly diagnosed and lasting under 2 months. The study excluded patients with uncontrolled infection, other autoimmune disease, pregnancy or lactation. Primed by the HTBI set, a first-round RT-PCR was run on the TCR CDR3.

The sample consisted of peripheral blood mononuclear cells (PBMCs), taken at new diagnosis, from a patient treated with antithyroid drugs. The TCR originated in a woman aged 50 to 65 with Graves disease. This chain links TRBV29-1 with TRBJ2-3, with 8 bases that match TRBD1. CDR3 amino acids: CSVDRVTPLLTQYF. For the CDR3, the DNA is TGCAGCGTGGACAGGGTAACCCCCCTCCTAACGCAGTATTTT.